The 32 T cell receptor beta chains listed next were all sequenced from one sample in a study of neoadjuvant anti-PD-1 for oral cavity cancer. Profiling relied on immunoSEQ multiplex PCR, and the TCRdb table lists in-frame clones only, not all of them. The top ten clones hold roughly 3.6% of a sample with approximately 35,000 clones, 85% to 90% of them seen once. Sequencing used PBMCs, obtained before nivolumab (anti-PD-1) treatment. The receptors here all came from a person aged 35-79 years with oral cavity squamous cell carcinoma.

V gene TRBV19 combines with J gene TRBJ2-7; D not certain. V shed 5 bases and J shed 3 bases, with 5 bases lying between them. Germline V lookup: CDR1 LNHDA, CDR2 SQIVND (reference sequence). The CDR3 extends over 11 amino acids. This chain's CDR3 is CASSSYYEQYF. For the CDR3, the DNA is TGTGCCAGTAGTTCGTACTACGAGCAGTACTTC.

The V call is TRBV5-6, the J call TRBJ2-1, with a tentative D call TRBD2 (5 bases). Germline CDR1 and CDR2: SGHDT and YYEEEE. The CDR3 length is 14 residues. The V and J ends lost 0 bases and 9 bases respectively, with 13 bases between them. The CDR3 coding sequence is TGTGCCAGCAGCTTGGGGCGGGTGAGAGGTGAGCAGTTCTTC. This codes for CASSLGRVRGEQFF.

The J gene is TRBJ1-1, the V gene TRBV5-8; no clear D. The germline V gene has CDR1 SGHTS and CDR2 YDEGEE. V lost 1 base and J 5 bases, leaving 9 bases between the germline ends. The CDR3 totals 13 residues. CDR3 sequence: CASSLRQVTEAFF. In DNA, the CDR3 is TGTGCCAGCAGCTTGCGGCAGGTGACTGAAGCTTTCTTT.

The chain uses TRBV10-2 and TRBJ2-5; D is ambiguous. CDR3 length equals 12 residues. Between the trimmed V and J ends, which lost 2 bases and 7 bases, there was a span of 8 bases. Germline V gene lookup returns CDR1 WSHSY and CDR2 SAAADI. CDR3 nucleotide sequence: TGCGCCAGCAGTGAGATTATGGGGACCCAGTACTTC. Translated: CASSEIMGTQYF.

The chain joins TRBV5-1 to TRBJ1-1; D remains unclear. Germline loops: CDR1 SGHRS, CDR2 YFSETQ. This CDR3 region has 17 residues. Trimming stripped 3 bases from V and 0 bases from J, with 18 bases between. CDR3 sequence: CASSWRAANGMNTEAFF. Written as DNA, the CDR3 is TGCGCCAGCAGCTGGAGGGCCGCAAACGGCATGAACACTGAAGCTTTCTTT.

The V gene is TRBV7-2, the J gene TRBJ1-2, with unresolved D. This CDR3 spans 13 amino acids. Germline values: CDR1 SGHTA, CDR2 FQGNSA. Trimming pared 2 bases from V and 6 bases from J, leaving 10 bases between. CDR3 residues: CASSLNLGDGYTF. Here the CDR3 DNA reads TGTGCCAGCAGCTTAAACCTCGGGGATGGCTACACCTTC. Full variable domain (rest looked up from reference TRBV7-2 and TRBJ1-2): GAGVSQSPSNKVTEKGKDVELRCDPISGHTALYWYRQSLGQGLEFLIYFQGNSAPDKSGLPSDRFSAERTGGSVSTLTIQRTQQEDSAVYLCASSLNLGDGYTFGSGTRLTVV.

The chain has TRBV15 and TRBJ2-3; D gene unclear. The germline gives CDR1 LNHNV, CDR2 YYDKDF (reference sequence). V shed 3 bases and J shed 10 bases, with 11 bases lying between them. This CDR3 has 12 residues. In DNA, the CDR3 is TGTGCCACCAGCAGGGATCGGGCTGCGCAGTATTTT. Translation: CATSRDRAAQYF.

V and J are TRBV2 and TRBJ1-2; D is ambiguous. Germline V CDR1 and CDR2: SNHLY, FYNNEI. This CDR3 is 13 amino acids long. V was cut by 6 bases and J by 10 bases, with 18 bases left in between. Here the CDR3 reads CASRVTPVGPYTF. The CDR3 nucleotides read TGTGCCAGCAGAGTGACCCCGGTCGGCCCCTACACCTTC.

The chain joins TRBV7-2 to TRBJ1-1, with D tentatively TRBD1 (5 bases). CDR3 length: 11 residues. Germline V lookup: CDR1 SGHTA, CDR2 FQGNSA. Trimming left V 9 bases short and J 11 bases short, with 16 bases between. The CDR3: CASGEQVAAFF. Here the CDR3 DNA reads TGTGCCAGTGGGGAACAGGTGGCGGCTTTCTTT.

This chain joins TRBV6-1 and TRBJ1-2; no clear D gene. V lost 1 base and J lost 6, with 15 bases in between. CDR1 and CDR2 from the germline V gene are MNHNS and SASEGT. The CDR3 sequence is 15 residues long. This CDR3 reads CASSEEINTANGYTF. CDR3 in DNA: TGTGCCAGCAGTGAAGAGATTAATACAGCTAATGGCTACACCTTC.

The rearrangement joins TRBV15 to TRBJ2-1; 9 bases agree with TRBD1. This CDR3 contains 14 residues. CDR1 LNHNV and CDR2 YYDKDF come from the germline V gene (reference sequence). V lost 5 bases to trimming and J lost 8 bases; unmatched junction nucleotides: 7. The CDR3 region is CATSPGTGFDEQFF. In DNA form, the CDR3 reads TGTGCCACCAGCCCCGGGACAGGGTTTGATGAGCAGTTCTTC.

The V and J genes are TRBV5-1 and TRBJ1-3; D not resolved. Germline assignment: CDR1 SGHRS and CDR2 YFSETQ. Trimming pared 4 bases from V and 0 bases from J, leaving 11 bases between. The CDR3 loop spans 15 amino acids. The CDR3 loop reads CASSVDGSSGNTIYF. The CDR3 nucleotides read TGCGCCAGCAGCGTGGACGGAAGCTCTGGAAACACCATATATTTT.

The chain recombines TRBV7-2 with TRBJ2-5, with D possibly matching TRBD1 (5 bases). CDR3 size: 16 residues. Germline V gene data show CDR1 as SGHTA and CDR2 as FQGNSA. Trimming cost V 0 bases and J 4 bases, with 15 bases left between them. DNA for the CDR3: TGTGCCAGCAGCTTAGCGTCAGGGCGGTTTGGAGAGACCCAGTACTTC. Encoded protein: CASSLASGRFGETQYF.

The chain recombines TRBV2 with TRBJ2-7, with D possibly matching TRBD1 (5 bases). Trimming left V 0 bases short and J 0 bases short, with 9 bases between. The CDR3 sequence is 15 residues long. Germline assignment: CDR1 SNHLY and CDR2 FYNNEI. This chain's CDR3 is CASSEAGQISYEQYF. CDR3 coding DNA: TGTGCCAGCAGTGAAGCGGGGCAGATCTCCTACGAGCAGTACTTC.

The chain couples TRBV29-1 to TRBJ1-4; TRBD1 matches at 8 bases. Germline CDR1 and CDR2: SQVTM and ANQGSEA. The CDR3 is 14 residues long. With 6 bases clipped from V and 6 bases from J, the junction kept 9 bases outside the gene matches. The CDR3 region is CSVRRQGAHEKLFF. DNA of the CDR3: TGCAGCGTCCGGAGGCAGGGGGCACATGAAAAACTGTTTTTT.

The genes are TRBV15 and TRBJ1-5, with a tentative D call TRBD1 (5 bases). Germline values: CDR1 LNHNV, CDR2 YYDKDF (reference sequence). The CDR3 has 13 residues. The V and J ends lost 5 bases and 4 bases respectively, with 9 bases between them. CDR3 nucleotides: TGTGCCACCAGCCCTGACAGAAATCAGCCCCAGCATTTT. Translating gives CATSPDRNQPQHF.

This clone was seen a few times. V gene TRBV6-5 combines with J gene TRBJ1-1; a possible D gene is TRBD1 (5 bases). V was clipped by 5 bases and J by 7 bases, with 17 bases between them. The CDR3 spans 14 residues. The V gene's germline CDR1 is MNHEY and CDR2 SVGAGI. DNA for the CDR3: TGTGCCAGCAGTCAACTTGTGGGGGGAGTTGAAGCTTTCTTT. Protein product: CASSQLVGGVEAFF.

The V call is TRBV4-3, the J call TRBJ1-2, with a possible D match to TRBD1 (6 bases). Trimming pared 1 base from V and 5 bases from J, leaving 14 bases between. The CDR3 extends over 15 amino acids. From germline, CDR1 is LGHNA and CDR2 YSLEER. The CDR3 DNA is TGCGCCAGCAGCCAAGCGGCGGGGACATGGTATGGCTACACCTTC. This gives the protein CASSQAAGTWYGYTF.

The chain carries TRBV7-2 and TRBJ2-7; D unclear. V shed 5 bases and J shed 6 bases, with 11 bases lying between them. Looked up from germline, CDR1 is SGHTA and CDR2 is FQGNSA. The CDR3 extends over 12 amino acids. CDR3 DNA: TGTGCCAGCAGCATTCCCTCGCGCGAGCAGTACTTC. It is translated as CASSIPSREQYF.

The chain combines TRBV9 with TRBJ1-2, with D possibly matching TRBD1 (6 bases). V was shortened by 4 bases and J by 0 bases, with 10 bases between the two germline ends. CDR3 size: 14 residues. CDR1 and CDR2 (germline): SGDLS, YYNGEE. CDR3: CASSIGQSNYGYTF. Here the CDR3 DNA reads TGTGCCAGCAGCATTGGACAGTCTAACTATGGCTACACCTTC.

V is TRBV14 and J is TRBJ1-2; no reliable D call. CDR1 and CDR2 (germline): SGHDN, FVKESK. V lost 0 bases to trimming and J lost 5 bases, with 16 bases between them. The length of the CDR3 is 16 residues. In DNA form, the CDR3 reads TGTGCCAGCAGCCAAGAAGACACTGGTTATTATTATGGCTACACCTTC. As protein: CASSQEDTGYYYGYTF. Full variable domain (outside the CDR3, taken from reference TRBV14 and TRBJ1-2): EAGVTQFPSHSVIEKGQTVTLRCDPISGHDNLYWYRRVMGKEIKFLLHFVKESKQDESGMPNNRFLAERTGGTYSTLKVQPAELEDSGVYFCASSQEDTGYYYGYTFGSGTRLTVV.

The V gene is TRBV5-8, the J gene TRBJ1-4; tentatively, D is TRBD1 (5 bases). V lost 4 bases, J lost 7 bases, and 17 bases lay in between. Looked up from germline, CDR1 is SGHTS and CDR2 is YDEGEE. The CDR3 contains 15 residues. The DNA for the CDR3 is TGTGCCAGCAGCCCCCAGGGATTAGGCGCTGAAAAACTGTTTTTT. Amino acid sequence: CASSPQGLGAEKLFF.

This clone was seen a single time. V is TRBV5-4 and J is TRBJ1-3; TRBD1 is a possible D gene (5 bases). Per germline, CDR1 SGHNT and CDR2 YYREEE (reference sequence). V dropped 0 bases and J dropped 0 bases, with 13 bases sitting between them. The CDR3 loop spans 17 amino acids. The CDR3 protein is CASSLGSTGASGNTIYF. The DNA of the CDR3 is TGTGCCAGCAGCTTGGGTTCTACCGGGGCCTCTGGAAACACCATATATTTT.

This chain uses TRBV7-8 with TRBJ1-5, with 9 positions matching TRBD1. CDR1 and CDR2 from the germline V gene are SGHVS and FQNEAQ. The CDR3 is made up of 16 amino acids. V gave up 2 bases and J gave up 5 bases; unmatched junction bases: 7. The CDR3 region is CASSLRDRVVHQPQHF. Written as DNA, the CDR3 is TGTGCCAGCAGCTTAAGGGACAGGGTTGTTCATCAGCCCCAGCATTTT.

The chain employs TRBV7-2 and TRBJ1-4, with D unresolved. The CDR3 extends over 15 amino acids. Trimming removed 5 bases at V and 0 bases at J, with 10 bases between. Germline values: CDR1 SGHTA, CDR2 FQGNSA. This CDR3 reads CASSQDRATNEKLFF. The CDR3 bases are TGTGCCAGCAGCCAAGATAGGGCAACTAATGAAAAACTGTTTTTT. The whole variable domain, filled in from reference TRBV7-2 and TRBJ1-4, reads GAGVSQSPSNKVTEKGKDVELRCDPISGHTALYWYRQSLGQGLEFLIYFQGNSAPDKSGLPSDRFSAERTGGSVSTLTIQRTQQEDSAVYLCASSQDRATNEKLFFGSGTQLSVL.

The chain joins TRBV7-9 to TRBJ2-3, with a weak D call TRBD2 (5 bases). This CDR3 comprises 16 residues. Germline assignment: CDR1 SEHNR and CDR2 FQNEAQ (reference sequence). Deletions cut 1 base from V and 0 bases from J, with 11 bases between. The CDR3 here is CASSLGPGLSTDTQYF. CDR3 DNA: TGTGCCAGCAGCTTAGGGCCGGGGTTGAGCACAGATACGCAGTATTTT.

This chain connects TRBV7-9 to TRBJ2-5, with a possible D match to TRBD1 (6 bases). CDR1 SEHNR and CDR2 FQNEAQ come from the germline V gene (reference sequence). This CDR3 has 15 amino acids. The V end was cut by 3 bases, the J end by 5 bases, with 16 bases between. CDR3 sequence (DNA): TGTGCCAGCAGCTTCCGACAGGCCGCCAAGGAGACCCAGTACTTC. Translated, it gives CASSFRQAAKETQYF.

The CDR3 DNA is TGTGCCAGTAGTACCCAGATCTCTGGAAACACCATATATTTT. This gives the protein CASSTQISGNTIYF. The chain couples TRBV19 to TRBJ1-3; D unresolved. V was shortened by 4 bases and J by 0 bases, with 7 bases between the two germline ends. The CDR3 length is 14 residues. Germline CDR1 is LNHDA and CDR2 is SQIVND (reference sequence). Full variable domain (remainder filled in from reference TRBV19 and TRBJ1-3): DGGITQSPKYLFRKEGQNVTLSCEQNLNHDAMYWYRQDPGQGLRLIYYSQIVNDFQKGDIAEGYSVSREKKESFPLTVTSAQKNPTAFYLCASSTQISGNTIYFGEGSWLTVV.

The rearrangement joins TRBV14 to TRBJ2-7; D may be TRBD2 (5 bases). Trimming pared 2 bases from V and 0 bases from J, leaving 14 bases between. Germline CDR1 SGHDN, CDR2 FVKESK. The CDR3 extends over 16 amino acids. DNA for the CDR3: TGTGCCAGCAGCCAAAGAACAGTGGGGAGCTCCTACGAGCAGTACTTC. Translation: CASSQRTVGSSYEQYF.

J is TRBJ1-6 and V is TRBV7-9, with D hard to call. Germline assignment: CDR1 SEHNR and CDR2 FQNEAQ (reference sequence). The CDR3 extends over 16 amino acids. The V and J ends lost 2 bases and 8 bases respectively, with 16 bases between them. The CDR3 DNA follows: TGTGCCAGCAGCTTATTTTCTGCACTAAACTATTCACCCCTCCACTTT. This encodes CASSLFSALNYSPLHF.

The chain combines TRBV30 with TRBJ1-2, with D hard to call. With 3 bases removed from V and 6 bases from J, the gap between germline ends came to 11 bases. This CDR3 region has 12 residues. The germline V gene has CDR1 GTSNPN and CDR2 SVGIG (reference sequence). In DNA form, the CDR3 reads TGTGCCTGGAGAAGTGCTGGGAATGGCTACACCTTC. Its translation is CAWRSAGNGYTF.

In its sample, this clone was seen a few times. The rearrangement links TRBV11-2 to TRBJ2-7; no definite D call. This CDR3 has 11 residues. Germline assignment: CDR1 SGHAT and CDR2 FQNNGV. V shed 5 bases and J shed 4 bases, with 6 bases lying between them. CDR3 residues: CASSPAYEQYF. In DNA, the CDR3 is TGTGCCAGCAGCCCCGCTTACGAGCAGTACTTC. Full variable domain (rest looked up from reference TRBV11-2 and TRBJ2-7): EAGVAQSPRYKIIEKRQSVAFWCNPISGHATLYWYQQILGQGPKLLIQFQNNGVVDDSQLPKDRFSAERLKGVDSTLKIQPAKLEDSAVYLCASSPAYEQYFGPGTRLTVT.